In its sample, the clone carrying this TCR beta chain was seen a few times. The antigen is not known. The CDR3 runs to 17 residues. V was pared by 1 base and J by 4 bases, with 8 bases of the junction left unmatched. The sample is drawn from a study of post-analysis software for immune sequencing data. Study at large: Relapsing-remitting, secondary progressive and progressive-relapsing forms of multiple sclerosis all featured among disease courses.

Unique-molecular-identifier-tagged TCR beta cDNA libraries were used. The yield from around 1 to 10 million T cells was roughly 500,000 cDNA molecules in total. A single record per CDR3 protein comes from TCRdb applying MiXCR to the PCR reads. The sample consists of about 560,000 distinct CDR3 sequences, 40% to 50% of them appearing once. Findings of the study overall: By F measure, samples from a shared preparation batch strongly co-clustered. Normalized Chao1 diversity in multiple sclerosis patients fell significantly below that of controls. Roughly five TRBV segments appeared more often in patients than in controls, and TRBV5-6, TRBV5-1 and TRBV20-1 were among these.

The sequence derives from a girl aged 10 to 17 with multiple sclerosis. The rearrangement links TRBV12-3 or TRBV12-4 to TRBJ1-5; 9 bases match TRBD1. The sample comprised blood. Here the CDR3 reads CASSLGRGTGRNQPQHF. CDR3 DNA sequence: TGTGCCAGCAGTTTAGGGAGAGGGACAGGGAGAAATCAGCCCCAGCATTTT.